The source of this T cell receptor beta chain is a study of blood T cell repertoires in COVID-19. Turning to the study itself: The samples span acute and convalescent COVID-19 from the United States, Italy and Spain. T cells, B-cell-depleted T cells, or PBMCs supplied cDNA or gDNA.

Losses at the gene ends were 0 bases for V and 5 bases for J; bases not matched to a gene: 9. There are 16 residues in the CDR3. Germline-derived CDR1 and CDR2 are MGHRA and YSYEKL. Original processing notes: How many nucleated cells were present was estimated from reference gene primer amplification. Only in-frame clones appear in the TCRdb table, and some are missing; sequencing was by immunoSEQ multiplex PCR. That table is the source of V, J and clone size, and D and trimming were worked out from the DNA. This table holds around 200,000 clones, around 85% found once. This TCR was recovered from a man between 65 and 85 years old with active or convalescent COVID-19. The sequenced sample consisted of peripheral blood. This chain joins TRBV4-1 and TRBJ2-7; 8 bases are shared with TRBD1. CDR3 residues: CASSQDPPGGKDEQYF. Written as DNA, the CDR3 is TGCGCCAGCAGCCAAGATCCCCCAGGGGGCAAGGACGAGCAGTACTTC.